Each of the 9 T cell receptor beta chains below was sequenced from the same sample in a study of T cell responses to AZD1222 COVID-19 vaccine. Clones were sequenced by immunoSEQ multiplex PCR, and TCRdb holds only the in-frame ones, with some missing. Of 80,000 or so clones listed, about 80% are singletons. The material sequenced was peripheral blood, taken 28 days after the second dose of the MenACWY control vaccine. The receptors derive from an adult who received the MenACWY meningococcal vaccine as a control.

The rearrangement joins TRBV10-3 to TRBJ1-4; TRBD1 matches 7 bases. Germline V gene lookup returns CDR1 ENHRY and CDR2 SYGVKD. This CDR3 has 16 amino acids. V dropped 10 bases and J dropped 0; count of bases not matched to a gene: 11. In DNA, the CDR3 is TGTGCCACCCGACAGGGTCGGATCCCAACTAATGAAAAACTGTTTTTT. As protein: CATRQGRIPTNEKLFF.

The J gene is TRBJ2-1, the V gene TRBV2, with 13 bases that match TRBD2. With V trimmed by 6 bases and J by 9 bases, 5 bases remained unmatched. This CDR3 is built from 14 residues. Germline V gene lookup returns CDR1 SNHLY and CDR2 FYNNEI. The CDR3 spells CASRLLAGGGEQFF. CDR3 DNA: TGTGCCAGCAGACTACTAGCGGGAGGGGGTGAGCAGTTCTTC.

The chain employs TRBV19 and TRBJ2-1; 7 positions match TRBD1. The CDR3 consists of 15 residues. Germline assignment: CDR1 LNHDA and CDR2 SQIVND (reference sequence). After removal of 4 bases from V and 0 bases from J, the junction contained 3 bases not matched to a gene. The CDR3: CASSTGDSSYNEQFF. CDR3 bases: TGTGCCAGTAGTACCGGGGACAGCTCCTACAATGAGCAGTTCTTC.

This chain links TRBV7-2 with TRBJ1-3, with D uncertain. Trimming shortened V by 3 bases and J by 2 bases, and 11 bases separated the two germline ends. Germline CDR1 is SGHTA and CDR2 is FQGNSA. This CDR3 is built from 15 residues. CDR3 DNA sequence: TGTGCCAGCAGCTTTAGCCGGGATGCTGGAAACACCATATATTTT. As protein: CASSFSRDAGNTIYF.

This clone was observed many times. The V and J genes are TRBV19 and TRBJ1-1; 7 bases match TRBD1. Trimming cost V 7 bases and J 6 bases; bases outside gene matches: 11. Looked up from germline, CDR1 is LNHDA and CDR2 is SQIVND (reference sequence). The CDR3 totals 14 residues. Here the CDR3 reads CASTWDRGGAEAFF. In DNA form, the CDR3 reads TGTGCCAGTACCTGGGACAGAGGTGGAGCTGAAGCTTTCTTT.

The rearrangement uses TRBV5-1 and TRBJ1-6; maybe TRBD1 (5 bases). The CDR3 consists of 15 residues. Germline CDR1 SGHRS, CDR2 YFSETQ. Between the trimmed V and J ends, which lost 4 bases and 3 bases, there was a span of 11 bases. The CDR3 reads CASSPQGDYNSPLHF. The CDR3 bases are TGCGCCAGCAGCCCTCAGGGTGACTATAATTCACCCCTCCACTTT. The whole variable domain, filled in from reference TRBV5-1 and TRBJ1-6, reads KAGVTQTPRYLIKTRGQQVTLSCSPISGHRSVSWYQQTPGQGLQFLFEYFSETQRNKGNFPGRFSGRQFSNSRSEMNVSTLELGDSALYLCASSPQGDYNSPLHFGNGTRLTVT.

The J gene is TRBJ2-7, the V gene TRBV28, with D perhaps matching TRBD2 (5 bases). The CDR3 is 14 amino acids. Germline V gene lookup returns CDR1 MDHEN and CDR2 SYDVKM. Trimming stripped 5 bases from V and 2 bases from J, with 13 bases between. CDR3 sequence: CASSARAATYEQYF. In nucleotides, the CDR3 is TGTGCCAGCAGTGCGAGGGCGGCAACCTACGAGCAGTACTTC.

The chain is built from TRBV7-2 and TRBJ1-2; maybe TRBD1 (5 bases). Per germline, CDR1 SGHTA and CDR2 FQGNSA. V lost 5 bases to trimming and J lost 4 bases, with 17 bases between them. The CDR3 sequence is 15 residues long. CDR3 in DNA: TGTGCCAGCAGCCTAAGCCAGGGAGGATTCTATGGCTACACCTTC. The encoded protein is CASSLSQGGFYGYTF.

This chain connects TRBV30 to TRBJ2-5, with 7 nucleotides matching TRBD1. The CDR3 is made up of 14 amino acids. The V and J ends lost 5 bases and 2 bases, in that order; junction bases with no gene match: 8. Germline V gene data show CDR1 as GTSNPN and CDR2 as SVGIG (reference sequence). CDR3 amino acids: CAWDTGTAQETQYF. The CDR3 DNA is TGTGCCTGGGACACCGGGACAGCACAAGAGACCCAGTACTTC. Drawing the rest from reference TRBV30 and TRBJ2-5, the complete variable domain is SQTIHQWPATLVQPVGSPLSLECTVEGTSNPNLYWYRQAAGRGLQLLFYSVGIGQISSEVPQNLSASRPQDRQFILSSKKLLLSDSGFYLCAWDTGTAQETQYFGPGTRLLVL.